This T cell receptor (beta chain) is from a study of shared clonotypes between healthy human individuals. The study, taken as a whole, reports: Compared with memory subsets, naive subsets generally had larger estimated richness.

Nashville, Tennessee was home to all donors, who were Caucasian adults. It was into CD45RA+ naive and CD45RA-negative memory subsets that the CD4+ cells were split. Of note for this clone: Its antigen is unidentified.

Genomic DNA of each subset was evenly split across several immunoSEQ plates. The data were produced by immunoSEQ multiplex PCR, yet TCRdb's version contains in-frame clones alone and is incomplete. This table holds millions of clones, 85% to 95% found once. The receptor was isolated from a man in his late teens or twenties in good health. Sequenced input: naive CD4+ T cells sorted from blood. Subset denoted: CD45RA+ positively selected.

CDR3 region: CASSYEMGVPYEQYF. The CDR3 DNA follows: TGTGCCAGCAGTTACGAAATGGGGGTACCTTACGAGCAGTACTTC. The chain is built from TRBV6-6 and TRBJ2-7; D could derive from TRBD1 or TRBD2 (5 bases each). The CDR3 contains 15 residues. Trimming took 2 bases from V and 4 from J, leaving 15 bases between them. Germline V lookup: CDR1 MNHNY, CDR2 SVGAGI (reference sequence).